This TCR beta chain was documented in a study of cytomegalovirus exposure and HLA in healthy donors. Study overall: The same platform was used for the 110 or so validation repertoires as for the roughly 700 first-cohort repertoires, as reported in a later analysis. Findings and caveats of the study: Diagnosis of cytomegalovirus status made by the classifier reportedly showed high specificity and sensitivity. The tendency of first-cohort TCR clusters to co-occur in the approximately 120 validation repertoires was identified by a subsequent analysis.

V gave up 6 bases and J gave up 1 base, with 9 bases separating them. The germline CDR1 and CDR2 sequences are MNHNS and SASEGT. This CDR3 region has 13 residues. Regarding this clone: Its antigen is as yet unknown.

Clones were sequenced by immunoSEQ multiplex PCR, and TCRdb holds only the in-frame ones, with some missing. Found here are about 130,000 clones, roughly 89% of them singletons; the top ten hold approximately 10%. The chain has TRBV6-1 and TRBJ1-2; D ambiguous. Material for sequencing was PBMCs. This receptor was obtained from a woman between 18 and 29 years old in good health and CMV-seropositive. The CDR3 here is CASRLDNNYGYTF. CDR3 coding DNA: TGTGCCAGCAGACTCGACAATAACTATGGCTACACCTTC.